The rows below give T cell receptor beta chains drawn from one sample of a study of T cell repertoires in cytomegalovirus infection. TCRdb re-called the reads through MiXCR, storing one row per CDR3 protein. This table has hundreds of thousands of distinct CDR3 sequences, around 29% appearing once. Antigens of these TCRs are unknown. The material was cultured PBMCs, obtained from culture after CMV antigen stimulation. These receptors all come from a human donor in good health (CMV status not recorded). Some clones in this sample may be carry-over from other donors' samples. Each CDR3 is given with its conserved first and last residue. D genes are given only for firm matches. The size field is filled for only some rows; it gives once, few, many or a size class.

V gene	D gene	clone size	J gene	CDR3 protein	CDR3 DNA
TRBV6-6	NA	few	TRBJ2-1	CASSYSGRDAPYNEQFF	TGTGCCAGCAGTTACTCGGGCCGGGACGCACCCTACAATGAGCAGTTCTTC
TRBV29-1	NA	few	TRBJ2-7	CSGGERVSHEQYF	TGCAGCGGTGGGGAGCGGGTCAGCCACGAGCAGTACTTC
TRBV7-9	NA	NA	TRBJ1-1	CASSFRARGMNTEAFF	TGTGCCAGCAGCTTCAGGGCCCGAGGGATGAACACTGAAGCTTTCTTT
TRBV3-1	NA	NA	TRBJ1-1	CASSPKYGGLNTEAFF	TGTGCCAGCAGCCCAAAATACGGGGGGCTGAACACTGAAGCTTTCTTT
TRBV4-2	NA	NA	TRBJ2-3	CASSGRARGTDTQYF	TGTGCCAGCAGCGGACGGGCCAGAGGCACAGATACGCAGTATTTT
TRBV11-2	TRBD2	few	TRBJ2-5	CASSVGVAGGFQETQYF	TGTGCCAGCAGCGTGGGGGTAGCGGGGGGATTCCAAGAGACCCAGTACTTC
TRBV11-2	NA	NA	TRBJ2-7	CASSLEMGGSYEQYF	TGTGCCAGCAGCTTAGAGATGGGGGGTTCCTACGAGCAGTACTTC
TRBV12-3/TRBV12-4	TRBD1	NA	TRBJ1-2	CASSSYRGRIGYTF	TGTGCCAGCAGTTCTTACAGGGGTCGGATTGGCTACACCTTC
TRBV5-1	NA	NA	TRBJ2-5	CASSSLGIRETQYF	TGCGCCAGCAGCTCTTTGGGGATCCGAGAGACCCAGTACTTC
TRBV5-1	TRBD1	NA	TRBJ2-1	CASRLRDRADEQFF	TGCGCCAGCAGACTTCGGGACAGGGCAGACGAGCAGTTCTTC
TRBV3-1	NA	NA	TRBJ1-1	CASSQDRGGPNTEAFF	TGTGCCAGCAGCCAAGATAGGGGGGGCCCGAACACTGAAGCTTTCTTT
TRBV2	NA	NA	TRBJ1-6	CASSGQEPYYNSPLHF	TGTGCCAGCAGTGGTCAGGAACCATACTATAATTCACCCCTCCACTTT
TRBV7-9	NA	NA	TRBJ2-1	CASSFWRGWVYNEQFF	TGTGCCAGCAGCTTCTGGCGGGGTTGGGTATACAATGAGCAGTTCTTC
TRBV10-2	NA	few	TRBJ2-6	CASSESTHLGANVLTF	TGCGCCAGCAGTGAGTCAACACACCTTGGGGCCAACGTCCTGACTTTC
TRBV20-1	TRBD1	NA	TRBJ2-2	CSAGGQGPTNTGELFF	TGCAGTGCCGGGGGACAGGGGCCAACGAACACCGGGGAGCTGTTTTTT
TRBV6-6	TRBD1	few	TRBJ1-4	CASSYSTGVNEKLFF	TGTGCCAGCAGTTACTCTACAGGGGTAAATGAAAAACTGTTTTTT
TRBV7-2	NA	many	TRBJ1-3	CASSSGNTIYF	TGTGCCAGCAGCTCCGGAAACACCATATATTTT
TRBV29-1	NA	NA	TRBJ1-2	CSVEGAYGYTF	TGCAGCGTTGAAGGGGCCTATGGCTACACCTTC
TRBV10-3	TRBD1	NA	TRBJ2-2	CAIGTGGRGPNTGELFF	TGTGCCATCGGGACAGGGGGGCGAGGGCCGAACACCGGGGAGCTGTTTTTT
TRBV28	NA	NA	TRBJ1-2	CASRGDGGEYGYTF	TGTGCCAGCAGAGGCGATGGAGGGGAGTATGGCTACACCTTC
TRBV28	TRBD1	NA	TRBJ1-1	CASSFSTGGDTEAFF	TGTGCCAGCAGTTTTTCGACAGGGGGAGACACTGAAGCTTTCTTT
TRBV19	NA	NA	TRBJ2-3	CASRRGLSTDTQYF	TGTGCCAGCCGGAGGGGCCTCAGCACAGATACGCAGTATTTT
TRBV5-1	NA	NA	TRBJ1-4	CASSPPDSFLLFF	TGCGCCAGCAGCCCCCCCGACAGTTTCCTACTGTTTTTT
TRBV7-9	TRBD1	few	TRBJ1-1	CASSLKGAGTEAFF	TGTGCCAGCAGCTTAAAGGGGGCAGGCACTGAAGCTTTCTTT
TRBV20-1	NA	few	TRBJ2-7	CSASPETYEQYF	TGCAGTGCTAGTCCCGAGACCTACGAGCAGTACTTC
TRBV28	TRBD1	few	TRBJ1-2	CASRTRDRAGNYGYTF	TGTGCCAGCAGGACTAGGGACAGGGCGGGTAACTATGGCTACACCTTC
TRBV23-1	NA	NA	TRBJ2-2	CASSQSSTGSTGELFF	TGCGCCAGCAGTCAATCCTCGACTGGATCCACCGGGGAGCTGTTTTTT
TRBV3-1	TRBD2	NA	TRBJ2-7	CASSQVGAGSPYEQYF	TGTGCCAGCAGCCAAGTAGGAGCGGGGTCCCCCTACGAGCAGTACTTC
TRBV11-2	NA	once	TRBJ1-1	CASSLTGRDDEAFF	TGTGCCAGCAGCTTAACGGGGAGGGACGATGAAGCTTTCTTT
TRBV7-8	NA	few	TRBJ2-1	CASTRLGIYNEQFF	TGTGCCAGCACCCGTCTAGGTATCTACAATGAGCAGTTCTTC
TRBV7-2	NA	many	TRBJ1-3	CASSLALGRGRNTIYF	TGTGCCAGCAGCTTAGCGCTCGGGAGGGGGAGGAACACCATATATTTT
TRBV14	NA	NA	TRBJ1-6	CASSQEAQTSSYNSPLHF	TGTGCCAGCAGCCAAGAAGCACAGACTAGCTCCTATAATTCACCCCTCCACTTT
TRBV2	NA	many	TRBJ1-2	CASSPGQANYGYTF	TGTGCCAGCAGCCCGGGACAAGCTAACTATGGCTACACCTTC
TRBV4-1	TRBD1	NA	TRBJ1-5	CASSQYLGGAGNQPQHF	TGTGCCAGCAGCCAGTACCTAGGGGGCGCGGGCAATCAGCCCCAGCATTTT
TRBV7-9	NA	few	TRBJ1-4	CASSNRRETNEKLFF	TGTGCCAGCAGCAATCGACGGGAGACGAATGAAAAACTGTTTTTT
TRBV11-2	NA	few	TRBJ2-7	CASSLNEGFREQYF	TGTGCCAGCAGCTTGAATGAGGGTTTCCGCGAGCAGTACTTC
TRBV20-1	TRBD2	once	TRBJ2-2	CSVRSGRAGTGELFF	TGCAGTGTTAGAAGCGGGAGGGCCGGCACCGGGGAGCTGTTTTTT
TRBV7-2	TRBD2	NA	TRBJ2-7	CASSLTSGSMYEQYF	TGTGCCAGCAGCTTAACTAGCGGGAGCATGTACGAGCAGTACTTC
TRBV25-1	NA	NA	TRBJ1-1	CASRDLNTEAFF	TGTGCCAGTCGGGACTTAAACACTGAAGCTTTCTTT
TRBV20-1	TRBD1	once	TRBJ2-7	CSAFSGTASSYELYF	TGCAGTGCTTTCTCCGGGACAGCGAGCTCCTACGAGCTGTACTTC
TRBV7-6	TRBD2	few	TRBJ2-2	CASSHPGGITGELFF	TGTGCCAGCAGCCACCCGGGGGGGATCACCGGGGAGCTGTTTTTT
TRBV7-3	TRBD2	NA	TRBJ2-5	CASSLVPSGEETQYF	TGTGCCAGCAGCTTAGTTCCCAGCGGGGAAGAGACCCAGTACTTC
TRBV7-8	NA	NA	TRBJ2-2	CASSTWVADTGELFF	TGTGCCAGCAGCACGTGGGTGGCGGACACCGGGGAGCTGTTTTTT
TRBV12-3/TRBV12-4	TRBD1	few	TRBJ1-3	CASSLTRDRGNFRSGNTIYF	TGTGCCAGCAGTTTAACCCGGGACAGGGGGAATTTCAGGTCTGGAAACACCATATATTTT
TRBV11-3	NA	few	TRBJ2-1	CASSFGARYNEQFF	TGTGCCAGCAGCTTCGGCGCACGCTACAATGAGCAGTTCTTC
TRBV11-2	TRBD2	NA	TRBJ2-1	CASSLGASGRARPNEQFF	TGTGCCAGCAGCTTAGGGGCTAGCGGGAGGGCCAGACCCAATGAGCAGTTCTTC
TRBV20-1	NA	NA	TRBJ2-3	CSAGGRSSTDTQYF	TGCAGTGCCGGGGGCCGGAGCAGCACAGATACGCAGTATTTT